This record looks at one T cell receptor beta chain sequence and its context. Its recognized antigen is unknown. Base qualities are missing; no much larger clone stands one base away. A multiplexed two-step PCR with Vbeta-specific forward primers and Jbeta-specific reverse primers was used to amplify the TCRbeta CDR3 regions. TCRbeta libraries were sequenced on an Illumina instrument through the immunoSEQ service. The study's processing was this. V, D and J genes were assigned using IMGT annotation, and counts were corrected for multiplex PCR bias using synthetic CDR3 analogues. In the immunoSEQ Analyzer, repertoire clonality was calculated as one minus the normalized Shannon entropy. Clonal expansion was defined using Fisher's exact test with Benjamini-Hochberg false discovery rate control and a two-tailed threshold of P<0.01. Held by TCRdb, this immuneACCESS table contains in-frame sequences only and omits some clones. Under half of the omission traces to an unresolved V gene where checked; the cause of the rest is unknown. For V, J and clone size, that table is used; D and trimming come from the DNA. A total of 25,000 to 35,000 clones appear in this sample, roughly 80% of them only once. The ten largest account for about 0.095% of the sample.

This sample is part of a study of regulatory dendritic cells for organ transplantation (dated by TCRdb to 2016 to 2017). About the full investigation: TCRbeta repertoires were sequenced from sorted naive and memory CD4+ and CD8+ T cells before and after allostimulation with regulatory or mature dendritic cells. On the study overall, not on this receptor specifically: The repertoires of naive CD4+ and CD8+ T cells were highly diverse, while memory cell repertoires were less diverse, with memory CD8+ cells being the most oligoclonal. Of the resting subsets, the one holding the most alloreactive TCR clonotypes was memory CD8+ T cells. Sequencing was done in only a couple of subjects, and the authors reported considerable heterogeneity between individuals in the alloreactive memory CD8+ T cell pool. Allostimulation expanded memory CD8+ clones in both subjects, but regulatory dendritic cells appeared to induce more limited expansion than mature dendritic cells.

Reading the germline V gene gives CDR1 ENHRY and CDR2 SYGVKD. V loses 0 bases of germline sequence and J loses 3 bases, and the interval between the two ends is 9 bases. Its CDR3 holds 15 amino acids, cysteine through phenylalanine. The kept DNA is CDR3 alone, 45 bases in frame from the first base. FACS was used to sort naive T cells as CD45RA+ cells and memory T cells as CD45RO+ CD4+ or CD8+ cells. The T cells used for TCR sequencing were obtained from two healthy control subjects. Sorted T cell subsets that were not stimulated were used as baseline controls for the mixed lymphocyte reactions. Genomic DNA was extracted with the Qiagen DNeasy Blood & Tissue Kit.

The receptor comes from a human donor in good health. Recombination connected TRBV10-3 to TRBJ1-3; no D gene is confidently identified. Sequencing used naive CD4+ T cells from blood. The cell subset or site label, read with the paper, signifies: CD45RA+ naive T cells. At the DNA level, the sequence is TGTGCCATCAGTGAGTCGGCGGCCTATGGAAACACCATATATTTT. Protein translation: CAISESAAYGNTIYF.